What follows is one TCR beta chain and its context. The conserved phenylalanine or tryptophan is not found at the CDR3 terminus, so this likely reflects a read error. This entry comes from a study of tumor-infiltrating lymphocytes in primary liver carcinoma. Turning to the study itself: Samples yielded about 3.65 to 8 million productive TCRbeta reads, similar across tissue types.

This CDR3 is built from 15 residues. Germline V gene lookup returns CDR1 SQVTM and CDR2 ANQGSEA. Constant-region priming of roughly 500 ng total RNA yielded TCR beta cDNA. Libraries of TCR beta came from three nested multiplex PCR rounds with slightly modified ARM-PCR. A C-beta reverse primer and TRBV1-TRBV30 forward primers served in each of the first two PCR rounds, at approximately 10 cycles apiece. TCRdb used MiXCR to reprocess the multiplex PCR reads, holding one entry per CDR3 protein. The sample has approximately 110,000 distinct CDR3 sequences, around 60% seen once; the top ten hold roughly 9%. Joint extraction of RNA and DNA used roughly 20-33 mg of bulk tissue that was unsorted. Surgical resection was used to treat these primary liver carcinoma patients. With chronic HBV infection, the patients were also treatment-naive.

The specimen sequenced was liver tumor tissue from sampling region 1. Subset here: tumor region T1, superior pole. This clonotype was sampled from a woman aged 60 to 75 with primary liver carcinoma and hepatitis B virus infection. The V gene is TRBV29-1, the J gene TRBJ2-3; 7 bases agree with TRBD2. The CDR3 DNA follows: TGCAGTGTCATTAAGAGCGGGACCAGCACAGATACGCAGTATTTG. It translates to CSVIKSGTSTDTQYL.